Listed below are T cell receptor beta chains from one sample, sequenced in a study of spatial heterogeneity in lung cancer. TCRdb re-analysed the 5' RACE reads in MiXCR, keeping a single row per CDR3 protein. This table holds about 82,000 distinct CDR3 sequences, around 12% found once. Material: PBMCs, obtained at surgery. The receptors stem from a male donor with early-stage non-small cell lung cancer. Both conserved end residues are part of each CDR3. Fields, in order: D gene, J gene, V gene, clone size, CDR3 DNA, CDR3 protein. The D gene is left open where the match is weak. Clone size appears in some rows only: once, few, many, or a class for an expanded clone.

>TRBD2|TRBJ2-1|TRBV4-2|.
TGTGCCAGCAGCCAACAACTAGCGGGAGACTACAATGAGCAGTTCTTC
CASSQQLAGDYNEQFF
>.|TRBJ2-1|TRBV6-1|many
TGTGCCAGCAGTGAAGCGGGGCGGGGGCGCTACAATGAGCAGTTCTTC
CASSEAGRGRYNEQFF
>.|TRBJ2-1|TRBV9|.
TGTGCCAGCAGCGTAGGCGGGGCTTCAAACAATGAGCAGTTCTTC
CASSVGGASNNEQFF
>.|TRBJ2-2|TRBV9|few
TGTGCCAGCAGCGGGAGGAGTTTAGGGGGGAGCCAGAACACCGGGGAGCTGTTTTTT
CASSGRSLGGSQNTGELFF
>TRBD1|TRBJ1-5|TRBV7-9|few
TGTGCCAGCAGCCCGACAGGGACTAATCAGCCCCAGCATTTT
CASSPTGTNQPQHF
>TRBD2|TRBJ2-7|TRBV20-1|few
TGCAGTGCTAGCTCTAGCGGGAGTATAAACGAGCAGTACTTC
CSASSSGSINEQYF
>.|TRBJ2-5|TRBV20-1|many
TGCAGTGCTAGAGATAGCGGTTCCCAAGAGACCCAGTACTTC
CSARDSGSQETQYF
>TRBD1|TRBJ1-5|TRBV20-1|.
TGCAGTGCTGTGGGACAGCTTAATAGCAATCAGCCCCAGCATTTT
CSAVGQLNSNQPQHF
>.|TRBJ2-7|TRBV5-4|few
TGTGCCAGCAGCCGATATTCCAGGGCGACGGACTACGAGCAGTACTTC
CASSRYSRATDYEQYF
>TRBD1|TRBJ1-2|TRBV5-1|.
TGCGCCAGCAACTTCCTACCGGACAGGGGGGATGGCTACACCTTC
CASNFLPDRGDGYTF
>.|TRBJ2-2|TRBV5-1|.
TGCGCCAGCTCTTCCATCAAAGACACCGGGGAGCTGTTTTTT
CASSSIKDTGELFF
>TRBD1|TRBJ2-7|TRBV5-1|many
TGCGCCAGCTACCCCGACCCGGGACAGGGGTACGAGCAGTACTTC
CASYPDPGQGYEQYF
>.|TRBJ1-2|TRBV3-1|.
TGTGCCAGCAGCCAAGAGGGACATTTTGATGGCTACACCTTC
CASSQEGHFDGYTF
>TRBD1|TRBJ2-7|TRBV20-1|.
TGCAGTGCTAGAGATCAAGGGGGCCACGAGCAGTACTTC
CSARDQGGHEQYF
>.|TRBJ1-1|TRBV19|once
TGTGCCAGTAGTACAGGACAGCAACTACTGAACACTGAAGCTTTCTTT
CASSTGQQLLNTEAFF
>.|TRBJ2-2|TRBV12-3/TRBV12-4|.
TGTGCCAGCAGTTTCGGGCGAGGGGACACCGGGGAGCTGTTTTTT
CASSFGRGDTGELFF
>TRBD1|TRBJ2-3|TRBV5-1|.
TGCGCCAGCAGAGGAGACAGGGCTAAAGATACGCAGTATTTT
CASRGDRAKDTQYF
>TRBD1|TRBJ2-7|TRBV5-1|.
TGCGCCAGCAGCCCCCTAGGACAGGGGAACGAGCAGTACTTC
CASSPLGQGNEQYF
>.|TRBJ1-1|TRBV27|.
TGTGCCAGCAGTTTAGTTGGGGATCCCGGTCGGAACACTGAAGCTTTCTTT
CASSLVGDPGRNTEAFF